This T cell receptor (beta chain) was profiled in a study of cytomegalovirus exposure and HLA in healthy donors. The overall study: Among about 380 genotyped donors, about 80% fell in the Caucasian-associated ancestry cluster. Study-wide findings and caveats: TCR beta chain V- and J-gene trimming was linked, in a later analysis, to a missense variant in DCLRE1C. It was reported in a later analysis that an Asian-associated ancestry cluster showed fewer N-insertions than the 666-donor mean. Earlier analysis yielded a pattern in which most TCR beta V segments were productive about 87% or about 30% of the time.

A multiplex PCR was run with 60 Vbeta primers and 13 Jbeta primers. Generated by immunoSEQ multiplex PCR, the TCRdb table keeps only in-frame clones and is missing some. The table includes 200,000 to 250,000 clones, roughly 84% detected once. The CDR3 sequence is 17 residues long. Trimming removed 1 base from V and 4 bases from J; junction bases left unmatched: 9. Germline loops: CDR1 SGHVS, CDR2 FNYEAQ. This clone showed up just once. The antigen remains unidentified. V and J are TRBV7-6 and TRBJ2-2; 7 bases line up with TRBD1. This receptor was taken from a human donor in good health. Sequencing was carried out using PBMCs. The CDR3 region is CASSLGSLAGGTGELFF. The DNA for the CDR3 is TGTGCCAGCAGCTTAGGATCCCTGGCAGGGGGCACCGGGGAGCTGTTTTTT.